Included here is one TCR beta chain sequence, with context. Its antigen is not known. Individual cDNA molecules received unique molecular identifiers. TCRdb used MiXCR to reprocess the 5' RACE reads, holding one entry per CDR3 protein. The sample carries approximately 52,000 distinct CDR3 sequences, under 15% recorded once. The data were obtained in a study of early T cells in non-severe SARS-CoV-2 infection. About the study: Bulk RNA taken from unsorted whole blood was sequenced, leaving chains unpaired. Study results and caveats: Anti-spike CD8 responses were favored by VDJdb matching, which missed private and CD4 specificities.

V was shortened by 8 bases and J by 8 bases, with 24 bases between the two germline ends. CDR1 is LGHDT and CDR2 is YNNKEL in the germline V gene (reference sequence). The CDR3 is 15 amino acids. This TCR was recovered from an adult who was a healthcare worker with PCR-confirmed SARS-CoV-2 infection or an uninfected control (not recorded which). The chain combines TRBV3-1 with TRBJ1-2; D not resolved. Sequencing was performed on whole blood, taken at baseline. The CDR3 DNA reads TGTGCCAGCCCCCTCATAGGAAACGGGAGAGGAGGCTACACCTTC. Translation gives CASPLIGNGRGGYTF. Combining the CDR3 with reference TRBV3-1 and TRBJ1-2 gives the whole variable domain DTAVSQTPKYLVTQMGNDKSIKCEQNLGHDTMYWYKQDSKKFLKIMFSYNNKELIINETVPNRFSPKSPDKAHLNLHINSLELGDSAVYFCASPLIGNGRGGYTFGSGTRLTVV.